This T cell receptor beta chain was recorded in a study of T-cell memory formation after mild COVID-19. A single record per CDR3 protein comes from TCRdb applying MiXCR to the 5' RACE reads. There are about 400,000 distinct CDR3 sequences in the sample; about 22% occur only once, and approximately 14% lies in the top ten. A few counts support this clonotype. What it recognizes is unknown. Notes on the study in general: Contracting CD4+ clones lay largely in CM and EM, with CD8+ ones residing in EMRA.

Sequenced sample: PBMCs or a T cell subset sorted from them (not recorded which). The TCR sequence derives from an adult woman who had mild COVID-19 (a few samples of this study predate the infection). Cell type and time point are not known.

The CDR3 is CARAGGPSYEQYF. The CDR3 region has the DNA TGTGCCAGGGCGGGGGGCCCCTCCTACGAGCAGTACTTC. The chain carries TRBV19 and TRBJ2-7, with TRBD2 matching over 8 bases. The germline V gene has CDR1 LNHDA and CDR2 SQIVND (reference sequence). The CDR3 sequence is 13 residues long. J lost 0 bases, V lost 9 bases, and 4 bases had no gene match.